This T cell receptor beta chain was found in a study of beta chain features in type 1 diabetes (dated by TCRdb to the late 2010s). Study-wide context: Mean age, gender distribution, total cell number and subset yield did not differ between patients and healthy donors. A total of about 100,000,000 sorted cells were examined across all samples, and RNA yield correlated strongly with the number of cells per subset. In the study, TCRB repertoires of sorted circulating CD4+ T cell subsets from recently diagnosed type 1 diabetes patients were compared with those of matched healthy donors. Regulatory and stem cell-like memory subsets were obtained from only 8 patients and roughly 8 healthy donors, while naive and central memory subsets were obtained from all 30 or so donors. Overall results and qualifications from the work: Fewer insertions and more nucleotide deletions at VDJ recombination sites were observed in patients with type 1 diabetes, implying thymic rearrangement abnormalities. A moderate but significant shortening of TCRB CDR3 length was observed in type 1 diabetes patients in all four CD4+ subsets. HLA sub-analyses involved small numbers of individuals, so any influence of HLA type on TCRB rearrangement remained unresolved. The naive, central memory and regulatory TCRB repertoires appeared to resemble one another more closely among patients than among healthy donors. PCR might favor shorter templates, but patient and control samples were amplified and corrected together, so any skew would affect both groups equally. Because cDNA was sequenced instead of genomic DNA, activated cells with high expression could be over-represented, although the groups did not differ in activation or CD3 levels.

The entire amount of isolated RNA was reverse transcribed using the High Capacity cDNA Reverse Transcription Kit, so the sequenced TCRB transcripts were expressed ones. Deep immunoSEQ sequencing was performed on naive, central memory and regulatory T cell samples, with an average of about 3.6 million total reads per sample. Sorted cells were lysed in RLT buffer, and RNA was extracted using DNase-treated RNeasy Micro or Mini kits according to cell number. Each cell subset was processed on its own to prevent cross-contamination, while patient and healthy donor samples were processed together. The immunoSEQ multiplex PCR was used to amplify TCRB sequences from cDNA, yielding 87-bp fragments that span the CDR3 region. The amplicons were sequenced using the Illumina HiSeq platform. The authors' pipeline ran thus. PCR bias was computationally corrected using synthetic template baselines, reads within Hamming distance 2 were collapsed, and singletons that could not be merged were discarded. By aligning reads against IMGT, V, D and J genes, CDR3 length, and insertions or deletions at six rearrangement sites were assigned. Within each subset, clonotype counts were normalized to the number of sorted cells before true diversity and Gini coefficients were calculated with the tcR R package. The overlap coefficient, calculated on TCRB nucleotide sequences, was used to measure repertoire sharing. Out-of-frame TCRB sequences from naive cells were analyzed to stand in for the pre-selection repertoire. In its TCRdb copy, this immuneACCESS table keeps in-frame sequences only and misses some clones. Where compared with another copy, unresolved V genes explain less than half of these, and the others have no known cause. V and J calls and clone size are given by that table; D and trimming were obtained from the DNA. The sample yields hundreds of thousands of clones; roughly a sixth were counted once. Jointly, the top ten make up around 0.1% of the sample.

Each donor gave one peripheral blood draw, around 0.12 L on average, collected into heparinised tubes. Using a panel that included CD45RO, CCR7, CD25, CD127, CD95 and CD27, naive, central memory, regulatory and stem cell-like memory CD4+ T cells were sorted on a BD FACSAria II. Purity was above 98% for every sorted population. PBMCs were separated immediately by Lymphoprep density gradient centrifugation and were stained directly, without being cultured. Samples were stained and sorted in pairs, with one healthy donor and one patient per experiment, so that batch effects were minimized. This clone was seen a few times. The antigen it binds to is not known. No per-base quality is available; no much larger clone lies one base away. Specimen: naive CD4+ T cells from blood. The intended sense of this specimen's cell subset or site label: true naive CD4+ T cells. The TCR sequence derives from a man between 18 and 35 years old in good health.

The base sequence is TGTGCCAGCAGCCAAGAACCATCTGCCACGCAGCCCCAGCATTTT. It is translated as CASSQEPSATQPQHF. The chain couples TRBV9 to TRBJ1-5; no D gene call is confident. Looking up the germline V gene yields CDR1 SGDLS and CDR2 YYNGEE. V gives up 4 bases and J gives up 7 bases, and the segment between their germline ends measures 18 bases. The CDR3 starts with the cysteine, ends with the phenylalanine, and has 15 residues. Only the CDR3 DNA is retained, 45 bases long and in frame from the first base.